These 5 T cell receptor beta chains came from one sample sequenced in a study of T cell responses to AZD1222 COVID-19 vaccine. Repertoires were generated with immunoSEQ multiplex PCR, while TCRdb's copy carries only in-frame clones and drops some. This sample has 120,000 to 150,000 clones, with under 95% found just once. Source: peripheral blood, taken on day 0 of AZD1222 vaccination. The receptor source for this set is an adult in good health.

CDR3 in DNA: TGTGCCATCAGCCAGACTGAATCCGGCTACACCTTC. Translation gives CAISQTESGYTF. This chain joins TRBV10-3 and TRBJ1-2; D ambiguous. The germline V gene encodes CDR1 ENHRY and CDR2 SYGVKD. This CDR3 is built from 12 residues. V was shortened by 6 bases and J by 8 bases, with 13 bases between the two germline ends.

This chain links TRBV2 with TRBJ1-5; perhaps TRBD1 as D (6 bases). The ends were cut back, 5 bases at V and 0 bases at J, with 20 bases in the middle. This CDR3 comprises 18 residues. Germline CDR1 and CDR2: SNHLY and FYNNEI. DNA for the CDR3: TGTGCCAGCAGTAGGGACACCCGAGGGGGATATAGCAATCAGCCCCAGCATTTT. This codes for CASSRDTRGGYSNQPQHF.

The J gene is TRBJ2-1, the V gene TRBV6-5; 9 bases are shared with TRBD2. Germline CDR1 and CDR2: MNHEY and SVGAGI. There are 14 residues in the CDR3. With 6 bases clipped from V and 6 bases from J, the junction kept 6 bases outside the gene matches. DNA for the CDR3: TGTGCCAGCAGGAGGCGGGAGGGCCGCAATGAGCAGTTCTTC. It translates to CASRRREGRNEQFF.

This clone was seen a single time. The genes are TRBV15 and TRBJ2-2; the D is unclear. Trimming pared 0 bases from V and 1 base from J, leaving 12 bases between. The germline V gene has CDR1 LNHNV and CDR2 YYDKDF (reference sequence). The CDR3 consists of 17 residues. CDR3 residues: CATSRDWRDRNTGELFF. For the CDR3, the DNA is TGTGCCACCAGCAGAGATTGGCGAGATCGGAACACCGGGGAGCTGTTTTTT.

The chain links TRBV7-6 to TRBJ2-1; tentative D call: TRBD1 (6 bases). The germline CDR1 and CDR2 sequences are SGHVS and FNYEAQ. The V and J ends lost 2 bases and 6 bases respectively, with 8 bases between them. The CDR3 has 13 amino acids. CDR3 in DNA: TGTGCCAGCAGCTTAAACAGGGTCAATGAGCAGTTCTTC. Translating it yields CASSLNRVNEQFF.